This T cell receptor (beta chain) was documented in a study of blood T cell repertoires in COVID-19. Overall study: There were acute and convalescent COVID-19 samples, and they came from the United States, Italy and Spain.

J lost 4 bases, V lost 3 bases, and 6 bases had no gene match. The V gene's germline CDR1 is MNHNS and CDR2 SASEGT. This CDR3 contains 15 residues. Recruits, aged roughly 18 to 95 years, lived in roughly 22 US areas. Membership in each cohort depended on participant-reported clinical history. Original analysis: Amplification of reference gene primers provided the estimated nucleated cell counts. Clones were sequenced by immunoSEQ multiplex PCR, and TCRdb holds only the in-frame ones, with some missing. V, J and clone size are taken as reported in that table, and D and trimming were inferred from the DNA itself. This sample yields some 230,000 clones, of which roughly nine tenths are seen a single time; roughly 3% belongs to the top ten.

Sequenced material: PBMCs or T cells enriched from blood (not recorded which). This clonotype was obtained from a woman aged 18-35 years in a cohort exposed to, infected with or recovered from COVID-19 (not recorded which). This chain links TRBV6-1 with TRBJ2-7; 10 nucleotides match TRBD1. The CDR3 nucleotides read TGTGCCAGCAGTGACCAGACAGGGGGCTATTACGAGCAGTACTTC. Encoded protein: CASSDQTGGYYEQYF.